The 7 T cell receptor beta chains given below trace back to one sample, sequenced in a study of T cells in localized non-small cell lung cancer. Produced via immunoSEQ multiplex PCR; TCRdb's table is partial and in-frame only. The data contain 25,000 to 30,000 clones, roughly 90% of them singletons. The source was peripheral blood, collected before any cancer treatment. The receptor source for this set is a woman aged 18-50 years with stage I lung adenocarcinoma.

The V and J genes are TRBV7-7 and TRBJ2-5; 7 positions agree with TRBD1. The trim removed 3 bases at V and 2 bases at J, leaving 9 bases unmatched. The CDR3 is 16 residues long. Germline values: CDR1 SSHAT, CDR2 FNYEAQ (reference sequence). The CDR3 loop reads CASSFLGGTEQETQYF. The CDR3, as DNA: TGTGCCAGCAGCTTCCTAGGTGGGACAGAACAAGAGACCCAGTACTTC.

This chain's CDR3 is CSVEDWGSRDGDTQYF. In DNA, the CDR3 is TGCAGCGTTGAAGATTGGGGCAGCCGAGACGGGGATACGCAGTATTTT. The rearrangement uses TRBV29-1 and TRBJ2-3, with D possibly being TRBD1 (5 bases). This CDR3 has 16 residues. Germline loops: CDR1 SQVTM, CDR2 ANQGSEA. Trimming left V 0 bases short and J 6 bases short, with 19 bases between.

This clone showed up just once. This sequence joins TRBV27 and TRBJ2-3, with 12 positions matching TRBD1. Looked up from germline, CDR1 is MNHEY and CDR2 is SMNVEV (reference sequence). J gave up 5 bases and V 3 bases, and 6 bases lay outside the gene matches. This CDR3 has 16 residues. The CDR3 loop reads CASSFPGTGGQDTQYF. CDR3 sequence (DNA): TGTGCCAGCAGTTTTCCCGGGACAGGGGGCCAAGATACGCAGTATTTT.

This chain links TRBV6-6 with TRBJ1-1; D unclear. Germline V gives CDR1 MNHNY, CDR2 SVGAGI (reference sequence). V dropped 4 bases and J dropped 1 base, with 7 bases sitting between them. The CDR3 contains 13 residues. CDR3 sequence (DNA): TGTGCCAGCAGTTTAAAGAAGAACACTGAAGCTTTCTTT. Translated, it gives CASSLKKNTEAFF.

This clone was picked up one time. The rearrangement joins TRBV9 to TRBJ1-6; 8 nucleotides line up with TRBD1. V gave up 2 bases and J gave up 8 bases; unmatched junction bases: 3. CDR1 is SGDLS and CDR2 is YYNGEE in the germline V gene. This CDR3 has 14 residues. In nucleotides, the CDR3 is TGTGCCAGCAGCGTGGGACAGGAGTATTCACCCCTCCACTTT. This gives the protein CASSVGQEYSPLHF.

V usage is TRBV19 and J usage is TRBJ2-5, with 7 bases identical to TRBD2. After removal of 6 bases from V and 4 bases from J, the junction contained 8 bases not matched to a gene. CDR1 LNHDA and CDR2 SQIVND come from the germline V gene (reference sequence). This CDR3 is built from 14 residues. The CDR3 protein is CASSGGSGRETQYF. The CDR3 bases are TGTGCCAGTAGCGGGGGGAGTGGAAGAGAGACCCAGTACTTC. Looking up the rest from reference TRBV19 and TRBJ2-5 gives the full variable domain: DGGITQSPKYLFRKEGQNVTLSCEQNLNHDAMYWYRQDPGQGLRLIYYSQIVNDFQKGDIAEGYSVSREKKESFPLTVTSAQKNPTAFYLCASSGGSGRETQYFGPGTRLLVL.

The chain combines TRBV28 with TRBJ2-1, with TRBD2 identical over 11 bases. The CDR3 has 14 amino acids. The ends lost 6 bases at V and 6 bases at J; junction bases unmatched: 4. CDR1 and CDR2 (germline): MDHEN, SYDVKM. CDR3 nucleotide sequence: TGTGCCAGCAGCCCAGGGACTAGCGGCAATGAGCAGTTCTTC. It translates to CASSPGTSGNEQFF. Filled out from reference TRBV28 and TRBJ2-1, the complete variable domain reads DVKVTQSSRYLVKRTGEKVFLECVQDMDHENMFWYRQDPGLGLRLIYFSYDVKMKEKGDIPEGYSVSREKKERFSLILESASTNQTSMYLCASSPGTSGNEQFFGPGTRLTVL.